Listed below are T cell receptor beta chains from one sample, sequenced in a study of OX40 agonist ivuxolimab in advanced cancers. Produced via immunoSEQ multiplex PCR; TCRdb's table is partial and in-frame only. Of about 86,000 clones listed, around nine tenths are singletons. This specimen was CD4+ or CD8+ T cells sorted from blood, taken in a trial of the OX40 agonist ivuxolimab. These TCRs come from an adult with an advanced solid tumor such as melanoma, head and neck, liver or kidney cancer. The CDR3 runs from the conserved cysteine through the conserved F or W. The D gene is left open where the match is weak. Rows give clone size only sometimes, using once, few, many, or a class for an expanded clone.

J gene | D gene | clone size | V gene | CDR3 DNA | CDR3 protein
TRBJ1-6 | TRBD1 | NA | TRBV5-1 | TGCGCCAGCAGCCGAGGGACAGGTAGCTCCTATAATTCACCCCTCCACTTT | CASSRGTGSSYNSPLHF
TRBJ1-1 | TRBD1 | few | TRBV2 | TGTGCCAGCAGTGTTGACAGGGACACTGAAGCTTTCTTT | CASSVDRDTEAFF
TRBJ1-4 | NA | NA | TRBV2 | TGTGCCAGCAGTGCTAACAGGGTGACTAATGAAAAACTGTTTTTT | CASSANRVTNEKLFF
TRBJ1-2 | NA | NA | TRBV6-1 | TGTGCCAGCAGTGGATACAGGGCCGTTTATGGCTACACCTTC | CASSGYRAVYGYTF
TRBJ1-1 | TRBD1 | NA | TRBV18 | TGTGCCAGCTCACCCGGACAGGGGAACACTGAAGCTTTCTTT | CASSPGQGNTEAFF
TRBJ2-1 | TRBD2 | NA | TRBV6-4 | TGTGCCAGCAGCTACCGCGGGGGGAATGAGCAGTTCTTC | CASSYRGGNEQFF
TRBJ1-2 | NA | few | TRBV7-2 | TGTGCCAGCAGGACCAGGGAGATCTATGGCTACACCTTC | CASRTREIYGYTF
TRBJ1-1 | NA | NA | TRBV30 | TGTGCCTGGAGGCGGGGTCGAAACACTGAAGCTTTCTTT | CAWRRGRNTEAFF
TRBJ2-5 | NA | NA | TRBV14 | TGTGCCAGCAGCCCACCCTGGGGACCAGAGACCCAGTACTTC | CASSPPWGPETQYF
TRBJ2-7 | TRBD1 | NA | TRBV29-1 | TGCAGCGTCAGGACAGGGGGCGAGCAGTACTTC | CSVRTGGEQYF
TRBJ1-2 | TRBD1 | once | TRBV9 | TGTGCCAGCAGCGTCGGGACAGTGACTAACTATGGCTACACCTTC | CASSVGTVTNYGYTF
TRBJ2-4 | TRBD2 | NA | TRBV9 | TGTGCCAGCAGCGTCGGGACTAGCCCCTCGGGGGGAAACATTCAGTACTTC | CASSVGTSPSGGNIQYF
TRBJ1-2 | NA | NA | TRBV30 | TGTGCCTGGAGTGTTAAGGGCAGGGCGTCGCGGCGTCATGGCTACACCTTC | CAWSVKGRASRRHGYTF
TRBJ2-3 | NA | once | TRBV11-2 | TGTGCCAGCAGCCACCTAAGTACCTGGCGGGCAGCTACGCAGTATTTT | CASSHLSTWRAATQYF
TRBJ2-3 | TRBD2 | NA | TRBV7-8 | TGTGCCAGCAGCCCTGGGGGCGGGAGGACAGATACGCAGTATTTT | CASSPGGGRTDTQYF
TRBJ2-1 | TRBD2 | NA | TRBV10-3 | TGTGCCATCAGTGAGTCGTTCCTAGCGGGAGCTGAGCAGTTCTTC | CAISESFLAGAEQFF
TRBJ2-2 | NA | NA | TRBV18 | TGTGCCAGCTCACCTACGGCAGCGAGTCTAAACACCGGGGAGCTGTTTTTT | CASSPTAASLNTGELFF
TRBJ2-2 | NA | NA | TRBV15 | TGTGCCACCAGCAGAGGTGGACAGACCACCGGGGAGCTGTTTTTT | CATSRGGQTTGELFF
TRBJ1-4 | NA | NA | TRBV18 | TGTGCCAGCTCACCCTCAGAGGGCAGGCCGAATGAAAAACTGTTTTTT | CASSPSEGRPNEKLFF
TRBJ2-5 | NA | NA | TRBV5-6 | TGTGCCAGCAGCTCTGGACTGGGAGAGACCCAGTACTTC | CASSSGLGETQYF
TRBJ1-6 | NA | NA | TRBV25-1 | TGTGCCGGCAGTGAATTGGGGGGCTCACCCCTCCACTTT | CAGSELGGSPLHF
TRBJ2-7 | TRBD1 | NA | TRBV2 | TGTGCCAGCAGTGCCGACAGGGACAACAACGAGCAGTACTTC | CASSADRDNNEQYF
TRBJ1-1 | NA | NA | TRBV30 | TGTGCCTGGAGGGTACAGGGACTGAACACTGAAGCTTTCTTT | CAWRVQGLNTEAFF
TRBJ1-2 | TRBD1 | NA | TRBV30 | TGTGCCTGGATGCGCGGTACGACAGGGGGTAACTATGGCTACACCTTC | CAWMRGTTGGNYGYTF
TRBJ2-7 | TRBD2 | NA | TRBV6-1 | TGTGCCAGCAGACCGACTAGCGGGGGGACCTACGAGCAGTACTTC | CASRPTSGGTYEQYF
TRBJ1-2 | NA | NA | TRBV6-1 | TGTGCCAGCAGTGAATCTGGCGTAACCCCGGGCTATGGCTACACCTTC | CASSESGVTPGYGYTF
TRBJ2-7 | TRBD1 | NA | TRBV5-1 | TGCGCCAGCAGCTTGGATGGGACAGGGGATTACGAGCAGTACTTC | CASSLDGTGDYEQYF
TRBJ2-5 | NA | NA | TRBV5-8 | TGTGCCAGCAGCTTGAACGGAGAGACCCAGTACTTC | CASSLNGETQYF
TRBJ2-2 | TRBD1 | NA | TRBV9 | TGTGCCAGCGGCCCACGACGGCGGACAGGGGGCAGTATCACCGGGGAGCTGTTTTTT | CASGPRRRTGGSITGELFF
TRBJ2-3 | NA | NA | TRBV7-3 | TGTGCCAGCAGCCCCTCCGGTCAGGGAGTCACAGATACGCAGTATTTT | CASSPSGQGVTDTQYF
TRBJ1-1 | TRBD1 | NA | TRBV28 | TGTGCCAGCAGTCCGTGGACAGGGGGCACTGAAGCTTTCTTT | CASSPWTGGTEAFF
TRBJ1-4 | NA | NA | TRBV7-3 | TGTGCCAGCAGCTTGGGGGCTAATGAAAAACTGTTTTTT | CASSLGANEKLFF
TRBJ1-4 | NA | once | TRBV7-9 | TGTGCCAGCAGCCCTAGAACGAGTGCGGTTAATGAAAAACTGTTTTTT | CASSPRTSAVNEKLFF
TRBJ2-3 | TRBD2 | NA | TRBV13 | TGTGCCAGCAGCTTAGAGCGGGGTTTACCTGGCGACACAGATACGCAGTATTTT | CASSLERGLPGDTDTQYF
TRBJ2-1 | TRBD2 | NA | TRBV5-1 | TGCGCCAGCAGCTTGCTGTGGACTAGCGGGAGCTCCTACAATGAGCAGTTCTTC | CASSLLWTSGSSYNEQFF
TRBJ2-5 | TRBD2 | NA | TRBV19 | TGTGCCAGTAGTAAGGGTGGACTAGCGGGGGCTTTGGAGACCCAGTACTTC | CASSKGGLAGALETQYF
TRBJ2-4 | NA | NA | TRBV2 | TGTGCCAGCAGCGTACAGGTGGGGGCTGGGAACATTCAGTACTTC | CASSVQVGAGNIQYF
TRBJ2-7 | NA | NA | TRBV6-6 | TGTGCCAGCTTCAGGGGAGGGTACGAGCAGTACTTC | CASFRGGYEQYF
TRBJ2-2 | TRBD1 | NA | TRBV5-1 | TGCGCCAGCAGCTTGGGACAGGGGGGAACCGGGGAGCTGTTTTTT | CASSLGQGGTGELFF
TRBJ2-1 | NA | NA | TRBV19 | TGTGCCAGTAGTAGTGGTAGCGGAGACTACAATGAGCAGTTCTTC | CASSSGSGDYNEQFF
TRBJ2-3 | NA | NA | TRBV28 | TGTGCCACCAGAGGTGGCAGCACAGATACGCAGTATTTT | CATRGGSTDTQYF
TRBJ1-5 | NA | NA | TRBV5-6 | TGTGCCAGCAGCTTCCGTCGGCAGGTTAGCAATCAGCCCCAGCATTTT | CASSFRRQVSNQPQHF
TRBJ2-2 | TRBD2 | NA | TRBV28 | TGTGCCACCAAACTAGCGGGGGGGCCTCCCGGGGAGCTGTTTTTT | CATKLAGGPPGELFF
TRBJ1-5 | TRBD1 | once | TRBV30 | TGTGCCTGGAGTAGGGAGTGGGGACAGGGTGTTTTGGGCAATCAGCCCCAGCATTTT | CAWSREWGQGVLGNQPQHF
TRBJ1-1 | NA | NA | TRBV11-2 | TGTGCCAGCAGCCCAAACAGGGCAAACACTGAAGCTTTCTTT | CASSPNRANTEAFF
TRBJ2-3 | NA | NA | TRBV5-1 | TGCGCCAGCAGCTTGGAGCCTAGCACAGATACGCAGTATTTT | CASSLEPSTDTQYF
TRBJ1-2 | TRBD1 | NA | TRBV10-3 | TGTGCCATCAGTGAGTCAACCCCATCGACAGGGGGCGCCTTC | CAISESTPSTGGAF
TRBJ2-7 | NA | NA | TRBV30 | TGTGCCTGGCCCCCTTACGAGCAGTACTTC | CAWPPYEQYF
TRBJ1-1 | NA | NA | TRBV27 | TGTGCCAGCAGTTTGCGGCAGGTGAACACTGAAGCTTTCTTT | CASSLRQVNTEAFF
TRBJ2-3 | NA | NA | TRBV28 | TGTGCCAGCTCGATACCCGGCCGCACAGATACGCAGTATTTT | CASSIPGRTDTQYF